This entry describes one T cell receptor (beta chain). Its specificity is unknown. This sample is part of a study of OX40 agonist ivuxolimab in advanced cancers. General observations from the study: Fewer expanded clones were found on average in CD4+ than in CD8+ T cells. Undetermined was the antigen specificity of the expanded peripheral T cells.

Per germline, CDR1 MNHEY and CDR2 SMNVEV (reference sequence). CDR3 length equals 15 residues. V shed 0 bases, J shed 5 bases, and the junction held 0 bases outside the gene matches. Produced via immunoSEQ multiplex PCR; TCRdb's table is partial and in-frame only. The sample contains 70,000 to 80,000 clones, roughly 92% of which appear only once. V and J are TRBV27 and TRBJ2-5, with 13 bases lining up with TRBD2. The clonotype comes from an adult with an advanced solid tumor such as melanoma, head and neck, liver or kidney cancer. Sample: CD4+ or CD8+ T cells sorted from blood, taken in a trial of the OX40 agonist ivuxolimab. CDR3: CASSLSLAGGETQYF. The CDR3, as DNA: TGTGCCAGCAGTTTATCACTAGCGGGAGGGGAGACCCAGTACTTC.